This TCR beta chain was captured by sequencing in a study of chemoradiotherapy in HPV16-positive cancers. General study findings and limits: During treatment, candidate HPV-specific clones and E7-related motifs expanded in tumor.

Repertoires were generated with immunoSEQ multiplex PCR, while TCRdb's copy carries only in-frame clones and drops some. Of thousands of clones listed, around nine tenths are singletons. Germline V lookup: CDR1 SEHNR, CDR2 FQNEAQ (reference sequence). V shed 5 bases and J shed 5 bases, with 18 bases lying between them. This CDR3 region has 15 residues. There are a few counts of this clone. Its antigen is as yet unknown. The sample consisted of blood, taken from a patient who underwent chemoradiotherapy. The origin of this receptor is a human donor with HPV-associated anogenital cancer. The chain has TRBV7-9 and TRBJ1-1, with D perhaps matching TRBD1 (6 bases). For the CDR3, the DNA is TGTGCCAGCAGCCTGGGGGCCGGATTGGTGACTGAAGCTTTCTTT. Translating gives CASSLGAGLVTEAFF.